This entry features one T cell receptor (beta chain) sequence. Produced via immunoSEQ multiplex PCR; TCRdb's table is partial and in-frame only. This table has roughly 130,000 clones, approximately 80% appearing once. The sample originates from a study of blood T cell repertoires in COVID-19. CDR3 length: 14 residues. The germline V gene has CDR1 SEHNR and CDR2 FQNEAQ (reference sequence). V was pared by 3 bases and J by 3 bases, with 10 bases between. The genes are TRBV7-9 and TRBJ2-3; D possibly corresponds to TRBD1 (5 bases). The sample was peripheral blood. The receptor comes from a man between 65 and 85 years old with acute or convalescent COVID-19. The CDR3 region is CASSFLGATDTQYF. The DNA of the CDR3 is TGTGCCAGCAGCTTTCTAGGGGCGACAGATACGCAGTATTTT. The full variable domain, with the rest looked up from reference TRBV7-9 and TRBJ2-3, is DTGVSQNPRHKITKRGQNVTFRCDPISEHNRLYWYRQTLGQGPEFLTYFQNEAQLEKSRLLSDRFSAERPKGSFSTLEIQRTEQGDSAMYLCASSFLGATDTQYFGPGTRLTVL.